The 26 T cell receptor beta chains reported below all come from one sample, sequenced in a study of OX40 agonist ivuxolimab in advanced cancers. Some clones are missing from TCRdb's copy, which holds only in-frame ones; the method was immunoSEQ multiplex PCR. Altogether roughly 45,000 clones are present, 88% being singletons, with the ten largest covering 3.4%. Sequences were derived from CD4+ or CD8+ T cells sorted from blood, sampled in a trial of the OX40 agonist ivuxolimab. These receptors came from an adult with an advanced solid tumor such as melanoma, head and neck, liver or kidney cancer.

This clone was detected once. This chain links TRBV18 with TRBJ2-7; D may be TRBD1 (6 bases). The V gene lost 3 bases and the J gene lost 1 base, with 13 bases spanning the gap. This CDR3 is built from 15 residues. The germline gives CDR1 KGHSH, CDR2 LQKENI. The CDR3 sequence is CASSPETGNSYEQYF. The CDR3, as DNA: TGTGCCAGCTCACCCGAAACAGGGAATTCCTACGAGCAGTACTTC.

The rearrangement joins TRBV28 to TRBJ2-7; D remains unclear. The germline CDR1 and CDR2 sequences are MDHEN and SYDVKM. This CDR3 spans 13 amino acids. V was trimmed by 2 bases and J by 5 bases, leaving 10 bases between them. The CDR3 DNA sequence: TGTGCCAGCAGTTTAAGAGTTTGGGACGAGCAGTACTTC. It codes for CASSLRVWDEQYF.

This chain joins TRBV7-2 and TRBJ2-7, with D hard to call. V was cut by 3 bases and J by 6 bases, with 9 bases left in between. This CDR3 region has 12 residues. Germline-derived CDR1 and CDR2 are SGHTA and FQGNSA. This chain's CDR3 is CASSFRSREQYF. As DNA, the CDR3 is TGTGCCAGCAGCTTTCGTTCGCGCGAGCAGTACTTC.

The genes are TRBV29-1 and TRBJ2-4, with 10 bases that match TRBD1. The V and J ends lost 7 bases and 1 base, in that order; junction bases with no gene match: 7. The germline V gene has CDR1 SQVTM and CDR2 ANQGSEA. The length of the CDR3 is 15 residues. DNA for the CDR3: TGCAGCGCTAGTCCGGGACAGGGGGCCAAAAACATTCAGTACTTC. Its protein is CSASPGQGAKNIQYF.

The chain joins TRBV19 to TRBJ2-5; maybe TRBD2 (6 bases). The CDR3 extends over 16 amino acids. V dropped 3 bases and J dropped 1 base, with 15 bases sitting between them. In germline, CDR1 is LNHDA, CDR2 SQIVND (reference sequence). CDR3 DNA: TGTGCCAGTAGTATGTCCGGGGGAACGGCCCAAGAGACCCAGTACTTC. This gives the protein CASSMSGGTAQETQYF.

This clone has a single count. This chain links TRBV9 with TRBJ2-5; TRBD2 matches at 13 bases. The CDR3 is 16 amino acids. J was trimmed by 8 bases and V by 4 bases; bases with no gene match: 11. Germline V gene data show CDR1 as SGDLS and CDR2 as YYNGEE. This CDR3 reads CASSPRLAGGPGTQYF. DNA of the CDR3: TGTGCCAGCAGCCCTCGACTAGCGGGAGGACCGGGAACCCAGTACTTC.

The rearrangement joins TRBV9 to TRBJ2-3; a weak D match, TRBD2 (5 bases). The CDR3 runs to 14 residues. V was clipped by 3 bases and J by 0 bases, with 8 bases between them. Germline CDR1 and CDR2: SGDLS and YYNGEE. The CDR3: CASSARTSTDTQYF. DNA for the CDR3: TGTGCCAGCAGCGCTAGGACTAGCACAGATACGCAGTATTTT.

This clone was observed a handful of times. The chain combines TRBV7-2 with TRBJ1-5, with a weak D call TRBD1 (6 bases). V shed 5 bases and J shed 3 bases, with 14 bases lying between them. Per germline, CDR1 SGHTA and CDR2 FQGNSA. The CDR3 is 15 amino acids. The CDR3 DNA reads as TGTGCCAGCAGCACACAGGGAAGTGCCAATCAGCCCCAGCATTTT. It specifies CASSTQGSANQPQHF.

The chain couples TRBV10-3 to TRBJ2-7, with a possible D match to TRBD1 (6 bases). CDR1 is ENHRY and CDR2 is SYGVKD in the germline V gene. V was clipped by 8 bases and J by 3 bases, with 11 bases between them. This CDR3 has 12 residues. This chain's CDR3 is CAIAADSYEQYF. The CDR3 coding sequence is TGTGCCATCGCTGCGGACAGCTACGAGCAGTACTTC.

V gene TRBV19 combines with J gene TRBJ2-3; D is ambiguous. The CDR3 is made up of 14 amino acids. Germline-derived CDR1 and CDR2 are LNHDA and SQIVND (reference sequence). Trimming left V 7 bases short and J 0 bases short, with 11 bases between. CDR3: CASNGRHSTDTQYF. Written as DNA, the CDR3 is TGTGCCAGTAACGGCCGACACAGCACAGATACGCAGTATTTT.

V gene TRBV15 combines with J gene TRBJ2-6, with 7 bases fitting TRBD1. V shed 0 bases and J 2 bases; nucleotides not matched to a gene: 4. The CDR3 is 17 residues long. Germline V gene lookup returns CDR1 LNHNV and CDR2 YYDKDF (reference sequence). The CDR3 DNA reads TGTGCCACCAGCAGAGATACAGGGGTAGCTGGGGCCAACGTCCTGACTTTC. Its translation: CATSRDTGVAGANVLTF.

This clone appeared a single time. The chain joins TRBV9 to TRBJ1-6; D unresolved. The CDR3 spans 14 residues. Germline lookup yields CDR1 SGDLS and CDR2 YYNGEE. V was shortened by 3 bases and J by 8 bases, with 12 bases between the two germline ends. The CDR3, as DNA: TGTGCCAGCAGCGAGCTGGGGAGGGATTCACCCCTCCACTTT. This sequence encodes CASSELGRDSPLHF.

V gene TRBV27 combines with J gene TRBJ2-7, with TRBD2 as a possible D gene (6 bases). The CDR3 length is 15 residues. The germline V and J ends were trimmed by 0 bases and 2 bases, with 11 bases remaining between them. Germline lookup yields CDR1 MNHEY and CDR2 SMNVEV (reference sequence). Written as DNA, the CDR3 is TGTGCCAGCAGTTTATCGGCGGGAATCACCTACGAGCAGTACTTC. Translating it yields CASSLSAGITYEQYF.

V usage is TRBV19 and J usage is TRBJ2-3; 10 nucleotides align to TRBD2. From germline, CDR1 is LNHDA and CDR2 SQIVND (reference sequence). V was clipped by 3 bases and J by 5 bases; unmatched bases: 11. The CDR3 runs to 17 residues. CDR3 DNA: TGTGCCAGTAGTATGGATCCCCTAGCGGGAGTTCGAGATACGCAGTATTTT. It is translated as CASSMDPLAGVRDTQYF.

This clone occurred once. The gene calls are TRBV5-6 and TRBJ1-6; weak D call: TRBD1 (5 bases). V was cut by 1 base and J by 10 bases, with 15 bases left in between. This CDR3 is built from 15 residues. Germline V gene data show CDR1 as SGHDT and CDR2 as YYEEEE. CDR3: CASSLNVRAFSPLHF. The CDR3 DNA reads as TGTGCCAGCAGCTTGAACGTCAGGGCCTTCTCACCCCTCCACTTT.

This sequence joins TRBV30 and TRBJ2-1, with 8 bases aligning to TRBD2. CDR3 length equals 14 residues. V shed 3 bases and J 10 bases; nucleotides not matched to a gene: 11. Germline V gene data show CDR1 as GTSNPN and CDR2 as SVGIG (reference sequence). The CDR3 DNA follows: TGTGCCTGGAGAGAGGGACCCGGGGGGGCAGAGCAGTTCTTC. Amino acid sequence: CAWREGPGGAEQFF.

The rearrangement links TRBV29-1 to TRBJ2-3, with 8 bases aligning to TRBD1. This CDR3 is 16 amino acids long. CDR1 is SQVTM and CDR2 is ANQGSEA in the germline V gene. V lost 2 bases, J lost 4 bases, and 11 bases stayed unmatched. The chain's CDR3 is CSVEYRDRGFADTQYF. The DNA of the CDR3 is TGCAGCGTTGAATACCGCGACAGGGGTTTCGCAGATACGCAGTATTTT.

CDR3 coding DNA: TGTGCCAGCAGTCCTGCCTACAGTTCCAATCAGCCCCAGCATTTT. This encodes CASSPAYSSNQPQHF. The chain links TRBV28 to TRBJ1-5; D remains ambiguous. The CDR3 runs to 15 residues. Per germline, CDR1 MDHEN and CDR2 SYDVKM. The germline V and J ends were trimmed by 5 bases and 3 bases, with 14 bases remaining between them.

The chain couples TRBV28 to TRBJ1-5; TRBD1 might be the D (5 bases). Germline loops: CDR1 MDHEN, CDR2 SYDVKM. The V end lost 5 bases, the J end lost 4 bases, and 18 bases lay between the germline ends. The CDR3 contains 16 residues. The CDR3 nucleotides read TGTGCCAGCAGTCGCCCAGGGATCGGGCCTAATCAGCCCCAGCATTTT. Translating gives CASSRPGIGPNQPQHF.

This clone has a single count. The chain combines TRBV7-9 with TRBJ1-5; D gene ambiguous. CDR1 is SEHNR and CDR2 is FQNEAQ in the germline V gene (reference sequence). This CDR3 region has 13 residues. V was clipped by 0 bases and J by 9 bases, with 9 bases between them. In nucleotides, the CDR3 is TGTGCCAGCAGCTTAGCAGGTTTGGGGCCCCAGCATTTT. Protein: CASSLAGLGPQHF.

The rearrangement uses TRBV7-2 and TRBJ2-2; 7 bases are shared with TRBD1. CDR3 length equals 15 residues. With 6 bases clipped from V and 4 bases from J, the junction kept 8 bases outside the gene matches. The germline V gene encodes CDR1 SGHTA and CDR2 FQGNSA. In DNA form, the CDR3 reads TGTGCCAGCAGTCCAACCGGGACAGCCACCGGGGAGCTGTTTTTT. It specifies CASSPTGTATGELFF. The full variable domain, with the rest looked up from reference TRBV7-2 and TRBJ2-2, is GAGVSQSPSNKVTEKGKDVELRCDPISGHTALYWYRQSLGQGLEFLIYFQGNSAPDKSGLPSDRFSAERTGGSVSTLTIQRTQQEDSAVYLCASSPTGTATGELFFGEGSRLTVL.

This chain uses TRBV4-1 with TRBJ1-1; D not resolved. The length of the CDR3 is 14 residues. Trimming took off 2 bases at V and 5 bases at J, with 12 bases between the two ends. Germline V gene data show CDR1 as MGHRA and CDR2 as YSYEKL. CDR3 sequence reads: CASSQLTSGTEAFF. Written as DNA, the CDR3 is TGCGCCAGCAGCCAATTAACTAGCGGTACTGAAGCTTTCTTT.

The chain is built from TRBV2 and TRBJ2-3; the D gene is possibly TRBD2 (6 bases). The germline V gene has CDR1 SNHLY and CDR2 FYNNEI. Trimming took 6 bases from V and 2 from J, leaving 15 bases between them. CDR3 length: 15 amino acids. The CDR3 loop is CASSRERGITDTQYF. The CDR3 DNA follows: TGTGCCAGCAGCCGGGAGAGGGGTATCACAGATACGCAGTATTTT.

Only a few counts were recorded for this clone. The chain links TRBV5-4 to TRBJ2-5; 8 bases line up with TRBD1. Germline CDR1 SGHNT, CDR2 YYREEE (reference sequence). This CDR3 spans 13 amino acids. V gave up 5 bases and J gave up 5 bases; unmatched junction bases: 5. The CDR3 DNA follows: TGTGCCAGCAGATCTACAGGGGGTGAGACCCAGTACTTC. Amino acids: CASRSTGGETQYF.

The chain has TRBV7-9 and TRBJ1-1; tentatively, D is TRBD1 (5 bases). The CDR3 is 14 amino acids. V gave up 0 bases and J gave up 6 bases, with 11 bases separating them. Germline V gene sequence: CDR1 SEHNR, CDR2 FQNEAQ (reference sequence). The chain's CDR3 is CASSLALVGAEAFF. CDR3 nucleotide sequence: TGTGCCAGCAGCTTAGCGCTAGTGGGGGCTGAAGCTTTCTTT.

V and J are TRBV19 and TRBJ2-6, with TRBD1 matching 10 bases. Germline CDR1 reads LNHDA; CDR2 reads SQIVND (reference sequence). CDR3 length: 17 residues. The V segment lost 2 bases and the J segment 2 bases; nucleotides outside the gene matches: 3. CDR3 DNA sequence: TGTGCCAGTAGTATAAGGGGACAGGGGACTGGGGCCAACGTCCTGACTTTC. The encoded protein is CASSIRGQGTGANVLTF.